One T cell receptor beta chain is described in this entry. The source of the sample is a study of T cell changes during pregnancy in multiple sclerosis. V lost 1 base and J lost 8; bases outside the gene matches: 8. Looked up from germline, CDR1 is MGHRA and CDR2 is YSYEKL. This CDR3 contains 16 residues. Assay used: immunoSEQ multiplex PCR; TCRdb lists only in-frame clones, some missing. The profile shows about 55,000 clones, 85% to 90% of them singletons. This clonotype was obtained from a female donor with multiple sclerosis, enrolled in a pregnancy study. Sequenced here: CD4+ T cells from peripheral blood mononuclear cells, sampled in the first trimester of pregnancy. The chain links TRBV4-1 to TRBJ1-4, with 9 bases fitting TRBD1. The CDR3 nucleotides are TGCGCCAGCAGCCAAGTCGGGAACAGGGGGCGGGAAAAACTGTTTTTT. The encoded protein is CASSQVGNRGREKLFF.